This TCR beta chain was sequenced in a study of T cells in Graves' hyperthyroidism and ophthalmopathy. Regarding the study as a whole: Ophthalmopathy was predicted by the model a median of about six months ahead of onset.

Amplified regions were TCR beta CDR3 sequences from RNA transcripts. With the HTBI primer set, the TCR CDR3 went through a first round of RT-PCR. TCRdb called the multiplex PCR reads again in MiXCR, with one record for every CDR3 protein. The data contain a few hundred thousand distinct CDR3 sequences, around 14% of them singletons. The table lists this clonotype with many counts. What it binds is unknown. Patients were aged 18 to 65, had disease duration under 2 months, and had newly diagnosed hyperthyroidism. The study excluded patients with uncontrolled infection, other autoimmune disease, pregnancy or lactation. Isolation of PBMCs was performed on roughly 9 ml fresh peripheral blood. V lost 1 base and J lost 3; bases outside the gene matches: 1. This CDR3 comprises 14 residues. The germline V gene has CDR1 SGDLS and CDR2 YYNGEE.

The specimen sequenced was blood. The receptor comes from a woman in her 30s with Graves' hyperthyroidism. The chain uses TRBV9 and TRBJ2-3; 8 bases agree with TRBD2. CDR3 in DNA: TGTGCCAGCAGCGTAAGCGGGAGTACAGATACGCAGTATTTT. It yields the protein CASSVSGSTDTQYF.